This T cell receptor (beta chain) appears in the sequencing data of a study of blood T cell repertoires in COVID-19. On the study more broadly: Donors in the United States, Italy and Spain gave samples during acute or convalescent COVID-19.

In terms of age and location, participants ranged from roughly 18 to 95 years and lived in about 25 US areas. Grouping used clinical history reported by participants in a survey and questionnaire. V lost 3 bases to trimming and J lost 4 bases, with 7 bases between them. Germline-derived CDR1 and CDR2 are SGHDN and FVKESK. This CDR3 is 13 amino acids long. Method: immunoSEQ multiplex PCR; TCRdb's copy keeps in-frame clones and lacks some. The sample contains 350,000 to 500,000 clones, 70% to 90% of which appear only once. The sequence was collected from a woman aged 18-35 years who had been exposed to COVID-19. The sequencing input was PBMCs or T cells enriched from blood (not recorded which). This chain uses TRBV14 with TRBJ1-3; D remains ambiguous. The CDR3 loop reads CASSQMRGNTIYF. The CDR3 nucleotides are TGTGCCAGCAGCCAGATGAGAGGAAACACCATATATTTT.